The 7 T cell receptor beta chains below all came from one sample that was sequenced in a study of CD8+ T cells in alopecia areata. Sequencing relied on a cDNA template that was reverse transcribed from extracted RNA. Method: immunoSEQ multiplex PCR; TCRdb's copy keeps in-frame clones and lacks some. This table holds over 85,000 clones, about 40% found once. The sequencing input was CD4+ T cells sorted from blood. The receptor set was obtained from a human donor with alopecia areata.

This chain connects TRBV5-6 to TRBJ2-6, with unresolved D. The V and J ends lost 5 bases and 0 bases respectively, with 3 bases between them. Germline CDR1 and CDR2: SGHDT and YYEEEE. CDR3 length: 13 amino acids. CDR3: CASRISGANVLTF. In DNA, the CDR3 is TGTGCCAGCAGGATCTCTGGGGCCAACGTCCTGACTTTC.

The J gene is TRBJ2-7, the V gene TRBV30; D may be TRBD2 (5 bases). The CDR3 covers 15 residues. CDR1 GTSNPN and CDR2 SVGIG come from the germline V gene (reference sequence). The V end was cut by 1 base, the J end by 0 bases, with 13 bases between. This chain's CDR3 is CAWSAGLSSSYEQYF. The CDR3, as DNA: TGTGCCTGGAGTGCCGGACTGTCGAGCTCCTACGAGCAGTACTTC.

The chain couples TRBV4-1 to TRBJ2-2, with 8 bases that match TRBD1. CDR1 and CDR2 from the germline V gene are MGHRA and YSYEKL. V trimming: 4 bases; J trimming: 4 bases; junction bases outside the gene matches: 14. The CDR3 has 18 amino acids. The CDR3 sequence is CASSLQTPDRATTGELFF. The CDR3 bases are TGCGCCAGCAGCCTCCAAACGCCGGACAGGGCTACCACCGGGGAGCTGTTTTTT.

J is TRBJ2-2 and V is TRBV7-2; weak D call: TRBD2 (7 bases). Germline CDR1 SGHTA, CDR2 FQGNSA. The V end lost 5 bases, the J end lost 4 bases, and 20 bases lay between the germline ends. The CDR3 contains 17 residues. Here the CDR3 reads CASSPSQWGGITGELFF. CDR3 in DNA: TGTGCCAGCAGCCCATCCCAGTGGGGGGGCATCACCGGGGAGCTGTTTTTT.

The chain joins TRBV4-1 to TRBJ1-2; 9 nucleotides agree with TRBD1. V was pared by 4 bases and J by 3 bases, with 9 bases of the junction left unmatched. There are 16 residues in the CDR3. Germline CDR1 is MGHRA and CDR2 is YSYEKL. The CDR3 bases are TGCGCCAGCAGCCTCTCCCGGGACAGGGCTCACTATGGCTACACCTTC. Encoded protein: CASSLSRDRAHYGYTF.

Relative to its sample, this clone is medium-sized (0.01 to 0.1%). The gene calls are TRBV7-2 and TRBJ1-2, with 7 bases fitting TRBD1. This CDR3 comprises 15 residues. Germline values: CDR1 SGHTA, CDR2 FQGNSA. Trimming took 5 bases from V and 4 from J; bases not matched to a gene: 10. Here the CDR3 DNA reads TGTGCCAGCAGCGCCTCGACAGGGTACGGCTATGGCTACACCTTC. It is translated as CASSASTGYGYGYTF.

The chain joins TRBV30 to TRBJ1-6; D perhaps matches TRBD1 (6 bases). The CDR3 is 16 amino acids. The V and J ends lost 1 base and 7 bases respectively, with 17 bases between them. Germline-derived CDR1 and CDR2 are GTSNPN and SVGIG (reference sequence). This CDR3 is CAWSDTAGGLNSPLHF. The CDR3, as DNA: TGTGCCTGGAGTGACACTGCCGGGGGCCTGAATTCACCCCTCCACTTT.